Shown below are 9 T cell receptor beta chains from a single sample sequenced in a study of blood T cell repertoires in COVID-19. Profiling relied on immunoSEQ multiplex PCR, and the TCRdb table lists in-frame clones only, not all of them. This repertoire shows about 140,000 clones, approximately 87% found once; its top ten account for more than 4%. Sequencing was performed on peripheral blood. Every receptor here comes from a woman between 40 and 55 years old with acute or convalescent COVID-19.

J is TRBJ2-1 and V is TRBV29-1, with 11 positions matching TRBD2. Germline V gene lookup returns CDR1 SQVTM and CDR2 ANQGSEA. Trimming cost V 7 bases and J 10 bases; bases outside gene matches: 9. The CDR3 runs 13 residues. The chain's CDR3 is CSATSGARREQFF. Here the CDR3 DNA reads TGCAGCGCGACTAGCGGGGCGCGCAGGGAGCAGTTCTTC.

This rearrangement joins TRBV4-1 to TRBJ2-1; TRBD1 matches at 9 bases. V shed 0 bases, J shed 0 bases, and the junction held 12 bases outside the gene matches. This CDR3 region has 20 residues. CDR1 is MGHRA, CDR2 YSYEKL, per germline. CDR3 region: CASSQDLWDRVKPSYNEQFF. DNA for the CDR3: TGCGCCAGCAGCCAAGATCTGTGGGACAGGGTCAAGCCCTCCTACAATGAGCAGTTCTTC.

The V and J genes are TRBV5-1 and TRBJ1-2; TRBD1 aligns across 9 bases. With 3 bases clipped from V and 6 bases from J, the junction kept 3 bases outside the gene matches. CDR3 length: 13 amino acids. Germline V gene lookup returns CDR1 SGHRS and CDR2 YFSETQ. CDR3 protein: CASSSGQGHGYTF. CDR3 nucleotide sequence: TGCGCCAGCAGCTCTGGACAGGGGCATGGCTACACCTTC.

V and J are TRBV7-9 and TRBJ2-5; 8 bases agree with TRBD2. V lost 0 bases, J lost 5 bases, and 5 bases stayed unmatched. Germline loops: CDR1 SEHNR, CDR2 FQNEAQ (reference sequence). CDR3 length: 15 residues. In nucleotides, the CDR3 is TGTGCCAGCAGCTTAGCTACTAGCGGATCGGAGACCCAGTACTTC. It translates to CASSLATSGSETQYF.

This clone was seen more than once but under ten times. The rearrangement links TRBV7-2 to TRBJ2-7; possible D gene TRBD1, 7 bases. In germline, CDR1 is SGHTA, CDR2 FQGNSA. The V end was cut by 5 bases, the J end by 1 base, with 18 bases between. The CDR3 length is 16 residues. CDR3 in amino acids: CASSLRGAGQSYEQYF. The DNA of the CDR3 is TGTGCCAGCAGCCTCAGGGGGGCGGGTCAATCCTACGAGCAGTACTTC.

The count of this clone is one. The rearrangement uses TRBV7-2 and TRBJ1-5; D is ambiguous. The CDR3 covers 15 residues. V lost 5 bases, J lost 0 bases, and 11 bases lay in between. The germline V gene encodes CDR1 SGHTA and CDR2 FQGNSA. CDR3 nucleotides: TGTGCCAGCAGCCTAGACAATCTTAGCAATCAGCCCCAGCATTTT. Translated: CASSLDNLSNQPQHF.

The chain has TRBV5-1 and TRBJ2-3, with 11 bases identical to TRBD2. Unmatched junction bases numbered 2, after V lost 0 bases and J lost 2 bases. Looked up from germline, CDR1 is SGHRS and CDR2 is YFSETQ. This CDR3 is built from 16 residues. The CDR3 DNA reads as TGCGCCAGCAGCTTGGGACTAGCGGGGAACACAGATACGCAGTATTTT. It is translated as CASSLGLAGNTDTQYF.

The chain joins TRBV5-1 to TRBJ2-1, with D maybe TRBD2 (5 bases). This CDR3 contains 17 residues. Germline V lookup: CDR1 SGHRS, CDR2 YFSETQ. V was shortened by 0 bases and J by 0 bases, with 13 bases between the two germline ends. In DNA form, the CDR3 reads TGCGCCAGCAGCTTGGTAGCCGGACTGATCTCCTACAATGAGCAGTTCTTC. Its translation is CASSLVAGLISYNEQFF.

The V and J genes are TRBV5-4 and TRBJ1-2; TRBD1 matches at 8 bases. The CDR3 runs to 14 residues. Germline-derived CDR1 and CDR2 are SGHNT and YYREEE (reference sequence). Trimming at V came to 2 bases and at J to 3 bases, leaving 3 bases not matched to a gene. This CDR3 is CASSLPTGDYGYTF. In DNA form, the CDR3 reads TGTGCCAGCAGCTTACCGACAGGGGACTATGGCTACACCTTC. Variable domain in full (rest from reference TRBV5-4 and TRBJ1-2): ETGVTQSPTHLIKTRGQQVTLRCSSQSGHNTVSWYQQALGQGPQFIFQYYREEENGRGNFPPRFSGLQFPNYSSELNVNALELDDSALYLCASSLPTGDYGYTFGSGTRLTVV.